This T cell receptor (beta chain) was documented in a study of blood T cell repertoires in COVID-19. About the research overall: The analysed material was cDNA or gDNA that came from T cells, B-cell-depleted T cells, or PBMCs.

Per the original data handling: The authors estimated nucleated cell counts from reference gene primer amplification. Data came from immunoSEQ multiplex PCR; TCRdb stores just in-frame clones and leaves some out. The DNA gave D and trimming, while V, J and clone size come from that table. The data contain around 140,000 clones, 77% of them singletons. CDR1 is SGHDN, CDR2 FVKESK, per germline. The V gene end was trimmed by 0 bases and the J gene end by 4 bases; junction bases not matched to a gene: 11. The CDR3 contains 17 residues. This clone was seen only a few times. V and J are TRBV14 and TRBJ1-2; 7 nucleotides agree with TRBD1. This sequence was found in a woman between 50 and 59 years old with active or convalescent COVID-19. The sequenced material came from peripheral blood. This CDR3 reads CASSQDRGTVPLYGYTF. The CDR3 DNA follows: TGTGCCAGCAGCCAAGATCGTGGGACAGTGCCCCTCTATGGCTACACCTTC.